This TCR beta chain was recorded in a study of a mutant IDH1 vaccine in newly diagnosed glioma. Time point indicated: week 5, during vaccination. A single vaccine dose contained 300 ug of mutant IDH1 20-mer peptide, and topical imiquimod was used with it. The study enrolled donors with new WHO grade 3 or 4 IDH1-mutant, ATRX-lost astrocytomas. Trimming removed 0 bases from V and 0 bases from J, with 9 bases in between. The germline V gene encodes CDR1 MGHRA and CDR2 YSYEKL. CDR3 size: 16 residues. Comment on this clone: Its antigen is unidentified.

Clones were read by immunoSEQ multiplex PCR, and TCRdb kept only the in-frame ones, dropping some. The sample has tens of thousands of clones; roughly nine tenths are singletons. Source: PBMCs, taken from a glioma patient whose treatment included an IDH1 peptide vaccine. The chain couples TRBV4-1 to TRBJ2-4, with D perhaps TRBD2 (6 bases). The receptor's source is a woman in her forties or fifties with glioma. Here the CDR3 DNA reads TGCGCCAGCAGCCAAGATGGGGGACTAGCCAAAAACATTCAGTACTTC. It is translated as CASSQDGGLAKNIQYF.